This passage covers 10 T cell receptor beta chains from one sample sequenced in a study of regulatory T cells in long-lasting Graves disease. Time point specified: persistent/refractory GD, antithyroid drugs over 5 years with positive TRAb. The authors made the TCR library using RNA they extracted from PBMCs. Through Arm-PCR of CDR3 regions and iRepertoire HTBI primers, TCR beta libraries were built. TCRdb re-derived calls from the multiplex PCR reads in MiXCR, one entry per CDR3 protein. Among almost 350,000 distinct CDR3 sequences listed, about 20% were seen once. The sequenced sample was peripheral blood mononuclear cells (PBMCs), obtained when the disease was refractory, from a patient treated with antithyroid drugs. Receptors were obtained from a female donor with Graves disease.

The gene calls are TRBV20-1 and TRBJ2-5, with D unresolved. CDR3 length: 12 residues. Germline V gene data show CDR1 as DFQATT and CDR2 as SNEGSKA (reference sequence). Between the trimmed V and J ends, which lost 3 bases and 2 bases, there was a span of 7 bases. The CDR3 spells CSARYSQETQYF. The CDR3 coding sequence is TGCAGTGCTAGGTACAGTCAAGAGACCCAGTACTTC.

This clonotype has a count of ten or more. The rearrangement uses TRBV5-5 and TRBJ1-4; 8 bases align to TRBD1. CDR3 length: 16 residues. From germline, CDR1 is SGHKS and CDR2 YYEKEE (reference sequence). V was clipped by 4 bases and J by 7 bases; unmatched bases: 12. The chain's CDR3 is CASSLQIDRGGEKLFF. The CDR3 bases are TGTGCCAGCAGCCTCCAAATCGACAGGGGAGGTGAAAAACTGTTTTTT.

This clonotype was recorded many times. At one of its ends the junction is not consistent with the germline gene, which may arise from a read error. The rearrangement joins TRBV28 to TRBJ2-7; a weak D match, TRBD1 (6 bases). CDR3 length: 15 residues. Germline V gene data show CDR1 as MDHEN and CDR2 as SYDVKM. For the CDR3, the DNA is TGTGCCAGCAGCCCTTCGAATACAGGGCACTACCAGCAGTACTTC. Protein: CASSPSNTGHYQQYF. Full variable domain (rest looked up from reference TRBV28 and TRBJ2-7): DVKVTQSSRYLVKRTGEKVFLECVQDMDHENMFWYRQDPGLGLRLIYFSYDVKMKEKGDIPEGYSVSREKKERFSLILESASTNQTSMYLCASSPSNTGHYQQYFGPGTRLTVT.

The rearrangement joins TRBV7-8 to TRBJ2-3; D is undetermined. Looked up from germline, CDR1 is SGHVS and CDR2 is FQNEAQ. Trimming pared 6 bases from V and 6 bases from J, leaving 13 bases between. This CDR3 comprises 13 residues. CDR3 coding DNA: TGTGCCAGCAGTTACTCGCTACTGGATACGCAGTATTTT. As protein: CASSYSLLDTQYF.

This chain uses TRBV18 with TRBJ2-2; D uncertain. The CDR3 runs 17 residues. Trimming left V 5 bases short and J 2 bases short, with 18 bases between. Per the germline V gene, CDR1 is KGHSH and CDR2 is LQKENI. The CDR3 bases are TGTGCCAGCTCAACGCGCCCGGATGGGGAAAACACCGGGGAGCTGTTTTTT. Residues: CASSTRPDGENTGELFF.

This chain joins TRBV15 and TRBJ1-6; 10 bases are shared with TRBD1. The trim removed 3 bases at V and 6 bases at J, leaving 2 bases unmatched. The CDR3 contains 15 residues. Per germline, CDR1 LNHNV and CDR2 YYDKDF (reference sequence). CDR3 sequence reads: CATSRDRGVNSPLHF. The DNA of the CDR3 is TGTGCCACCAGCAGGGACAGGGGGGTTAATTCACCCCTCCACTTT.

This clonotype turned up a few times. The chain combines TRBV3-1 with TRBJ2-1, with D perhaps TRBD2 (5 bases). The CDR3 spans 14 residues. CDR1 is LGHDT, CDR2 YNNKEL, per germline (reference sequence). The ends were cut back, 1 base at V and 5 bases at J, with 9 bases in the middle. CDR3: CASSQGTANNEQFF. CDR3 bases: TGTGCCAGCAGCCAAGGGACTGCAAACAATGAGCAGTTCTTC.

The CDR3 region is CASNRGLVGGPSSYEQYF. DNA for the CDR3: TGTGCCAGCAACCGCGGACTAGTGGGAGGGCCCAGCTCCTACGAGCAGTACTTC. This chain connects TRBV28 to TRBJ2-7; 7 bases are a match to TRBD2. This CDR3 is 18 amino acids long. The V segment lost 7 bases and the J segment 0 bases; nucleotides outside the gene matches: 18. Germline CDR1 reads MDHEN; CDR2 reads SYDVKM.

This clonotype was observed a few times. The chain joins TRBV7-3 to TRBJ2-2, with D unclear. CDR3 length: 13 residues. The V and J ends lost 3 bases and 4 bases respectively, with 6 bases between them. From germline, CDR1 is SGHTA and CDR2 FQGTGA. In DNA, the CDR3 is TGTGCCAGCAGCTTGCCACCCACCGGGGAGCTGTTTTTT. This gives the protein CASSLPPTGELFF. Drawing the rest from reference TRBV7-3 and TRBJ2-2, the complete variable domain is GAGVSQTPSNKVTEKGKYVELRCDPISGHTALYWYRQSLGQGPEFLIYFQGTGAADDSGLPNDRFFAVRPEGSVSTLKIQRTERGDSAVYLCASSLPPTGELFFGEGSRLTVL.

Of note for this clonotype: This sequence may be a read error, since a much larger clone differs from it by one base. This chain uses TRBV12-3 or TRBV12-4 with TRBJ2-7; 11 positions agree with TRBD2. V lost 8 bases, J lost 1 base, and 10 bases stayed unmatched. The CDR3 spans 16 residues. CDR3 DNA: TGTGCCAGCGGTGAAACCCGACTAGCGGGATCCTACGAGCAGTACTTC. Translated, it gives CASGETRLAGSYEQYF.